The 6 T cell receptor beta chains below were found in one sample sequenced in a study of CD8 T cells in ankylosing spondylitis. TCRdb re-analysed the 5' RACE reads in MiXCR, keeping a single row per CDR3 protein. The sample lists about 200,000 distinct CDR3 sequences, around a quarter occurring once. Input material: blood, either unsorted or a sorted T cell fraction (not recorded which). These receptors were taken from a male donor with ankylosing spondylitis or in good health (not recorded which).

This clonotype was counted only a few times. Germline and junction disagree at one end, which may indicate a read error. The V and J genes are TRBV20-1 and TRBJ2-4; TRBD2 aligns across 8 bases. The CDR3 spans 13 residues. Germline CDR1 DFQATT, CDR2 SNEGSKA (reference sequence). The CDR3 nucleotides are TGCAGTGCTGAAGGACTAGCCGAAAACATTCAGTACTTC. Its translation: CSAEGLAENIQYF.

This clonotype was observed at least ten times. The J gene is TRBJ2-5, the V gene TRBV12-3 or TRBV12-4, with 7 bases lining up with TRBD1. V trimming: 1 base; J trimming: 0 bases; junction bases outside the gene matches: 2. The CDR3 consists of 15 residues. The CDR3 spells CASSLGTGYQETQYF. The CDR3 nucleotides read TGTGCCAGCAGTTTAGGGACAGGTTACCAAGAGACCCAGTACTTC.

This clonotype was detected ten times or more. This chain links TRBV7-2 with TRBJ2-1; D unresolved. V was cut by 1 base and J by 7 bases, with 11 bases left in between. CDR3 length: 14 residues. CDR1 and CDR2 from the germline V gene are SGHTA and FQGNSA. The CDR3 here is CASSLVRFGNEQFF. CDR3 bases: TGTGCCAGCAGCTTAGTTAGGTTCGGAAATGAGCAGTTCTTC.

This clonotype was seen at least ten times. This rearrangement joins TRBV29-1 to TRBJ2-3; 9 bases match TRBD2. This CDR3 has 13 amino acids. Germline V gene lookup returns CDR1 SQVTM and CDR2 ANQGSEA. Germline trimming cut 7 bases from V and 4 bases from J; bases unmatched to any gene: 6. The CDR3 nucleotides are TGCAGCGCAAGAGCGGGAGGTGCAGATACGCAGTATTTT. Translating gives CSARAGGADTQYF.

Ten or more counts support this clonotype. The chain couples TRBV20-1 to TRBJ2-1; D uncertain. V lost 0 bases, J lost 6 bases, and 12 bases lay in between. Germline CDR1 reads DFQATT; CDR2 reads SNEGSKA (reference sequence). CDR3 length equals 14 residues. This chain's CDR3 is CSAREGMLGNEQFF. In DNA, the CDR3 is TGCAGTGCTAGAGAAGGGATGTTGGGCAATGAGCAGTTCTTC.

The chain combines TRBV7-6 with TRBJ2-5, with D perhaps TRBD1 or TRBD2 (5 bases each). V lost 4 bases to trimming and J lost 5 bases, with 11 bases between them. Germline V CDR1 and CDR2: SGHVS, FNYEAQ. The length of the CDR3 is 13 residues. The DNA for the CDR3 is TGTGCCAGCAGCTATACATGGGGGGAGACCCAGTACTTC. Translation gives CASSYTWGETQYF.